The clone carrying this T cell receptor (beta chain) was recorded at least ten times. This entry belongs to a study of T-cell reconstitution after alpha-beta-depleted transplantation in children. CDR1 and CDR2 (germline): SGHVS, FNYEAQ. The CDR3 runs to 14 residues. With 6 bases clipped from V and 6 bases from J, the junction kept 7 bases outside the gene matches. Unique molecular identifiers tagged the TCRbeta library. MiXCR, run by TCRdb on the PCR reads, gives a single entry per CDR3 protein. The sample records roughly 100,000 distinct CDR3 sequences, 7% to 9% being singletons. This material consisted of PBMCs from the stem cell graft donor, taken from the stem cell graft. This clonotype originated in a human donor who donated a stem cell graft to a child with congenital amegakaryocytic thrombocytopenia. J is TRBJ2-2 and V is TRBV7-6; 7 nucleotides match TRBD2. The DNA for the CDR3 is TGTGCCAGCAGTCTAGGGGCGGGGGCCGGGGAGCTGTTTTTT. As protein: CASSLGAGAGELFF.